A single sample gave rise to the 8 T cell receptor beta chains below, sequenced in a study of T cell responses to AZD1222 COVID-19 vaccine. Generated by immunoSEQ multiplex PCR, the TCRdb table keeps only in-frame clones and is missing some. The sample comprises tens of thousands of clones, 70% to 90% of which are singletons, and more than 13% rests with the top ten. The source was peripheral blood, collected on day 0 of AZD1222 vaccination. Source of these receptors: an adult in good health.

The CDR3 here is CASSQQGLAGAFYEQYF. DNA for the CDR3: TGTGCCAGCAGCCAGCAGGGACTAGCGGGGGCCTTTTACGAGCAGTACTTC. The chain has TRBV5-6 and TRBJ2-7; TRBD2 matches 14 bases. Germline V gene sequence: CDR1 SGHDT, CDR2 YYEEEE. This CDR3 spans 17 amino acids. Trimming at V came to 4 bases and at J to 4 bases, leaving 10 bases not matched to a gene.

The chain recombines TRBV7-3 with TRBJ2-1; unclear D gene. Germline V gene data show CDR1 as SGHTA and CDR2 as FQGTGA. This CDR3 has 14 residues. Between the trimmed V and J ends, which lost 1 base and 5 bases, there was a span of 9 bases. The CDR3 loop reads CASSLMSTNNEQFF. In DNA form, the CDR3 reads TGTGCCAGCAGCTTAATGTCTACTAACAATGAGCAGTTCTTC.

The chain has TRBV11-2 and TRBJ1-2; D ambiguous. Germline V CDR1 and CDR2: SGHAT, FQNNGV. V was cut by 3 bases and J by 7 bases, with 6 bases left in between. The CDR3 spans 11 residues. This CDR3 is CASSFRAGYTF. In DNA, the CDR3 is TGTGCCAGCAGCTTTCGGGCTGGCTACACCTTC.

This chain links TRBV6-5 with TRBJ1-3; D possibly corresponds to TRBD1 (5 bases). This CDR3 region has 15 residues. V lost 5 bases and J 0 bases, leaving 11 bases between the germline ends. Germline values: CDR1 MNHEY, CDR2 SVGAGI. The CDR3 reads CASSPRDYSGNTIYF. The CDR3 bases are TGTGCCAGCAGTCCCCGGGACTACTCTGGAAACACCATATATTTT.

This sequence joins TRBV27 and TRBJ1-4; D may be TRBD1 (5 bases). CDR3 length equals 13 residues. Looked up from germline, CDR1 is MNHEY and CDR2 is SMNVEV (reference sequence). The V end lost 4 bases, the J end lost 8 bases, and 11 bases lay between the germline ends. The CDR3 loop is CASSWGNGEKLFF. Here the CDR3 DNA reads TGTGCCAGCAGTTGGGGGAATGGAGAAAAACTGTTTTTT.

Note on this clone: This sample also contains other DNA sequences that code for the same CDR3. The chain has TRBV5-1 and TRBJ1-5; D gene ambiguous. Between the trimmed V and J ends, which lost 0 bases and 5 bases, there was a span of 6 bases. Germline CDR1 reads SGHRS; CDR2 reads YFSETQ. This CDR3 spans 13 amino acids. The CDR3 protein is CASSLGADQPQHF. CDR3 nucleotides: TGCGCCAGCAGCTTGGGTGCAGATCAGCCCCAGCATTTT.

This chain links TRBV28 with TRBJ2-2; TRBD2 might be the D (7 bases). CDR1 is MDHEN, CDR2 SYDVKM, per germline. This CDR3 comprises 16 residues. The ends were cut back, 7 bases at V and 4 bases at J, with 19 bases in the middle. The CDR3 region is CASTIGGAGGTGELFF. The CDR3 nucleotides read TGTGCCAGCACCATAGGGGGGGCAGGCGGCACCGGGGAGCTGTTTTTT.

In its sample, this clone was seen a few times. The rearrangement joins TRBV21-1 to TRBJ1-5; the D call TRBD1 from the table was never checked on the DNA. TRBV21-1 represents a pseudogene. The CDR3 spans 18 residues. CDR3 loop: CASSNVTGEGDSNQPQHF. CDR3 in DNA: TGTGCCAGCAGCAATGTGACAGGGGAAGGGGATAGCAATCAGCCCCAGCATTTT.